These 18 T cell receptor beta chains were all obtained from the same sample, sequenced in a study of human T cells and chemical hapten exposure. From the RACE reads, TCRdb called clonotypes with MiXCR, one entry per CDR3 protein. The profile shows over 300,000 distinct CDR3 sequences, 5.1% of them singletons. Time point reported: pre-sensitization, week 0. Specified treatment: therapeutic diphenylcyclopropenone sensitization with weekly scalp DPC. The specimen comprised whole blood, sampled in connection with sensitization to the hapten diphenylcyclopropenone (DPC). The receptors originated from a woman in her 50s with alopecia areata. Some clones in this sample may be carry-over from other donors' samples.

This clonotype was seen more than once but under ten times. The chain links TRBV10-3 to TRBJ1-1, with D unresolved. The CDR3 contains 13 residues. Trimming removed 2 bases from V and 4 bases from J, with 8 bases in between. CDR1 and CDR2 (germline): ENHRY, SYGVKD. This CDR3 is CAISEKESTEAFF. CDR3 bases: TGTGCCATCAGTGAGAAGGAGAGCACTGAAGCTTTCTTT.

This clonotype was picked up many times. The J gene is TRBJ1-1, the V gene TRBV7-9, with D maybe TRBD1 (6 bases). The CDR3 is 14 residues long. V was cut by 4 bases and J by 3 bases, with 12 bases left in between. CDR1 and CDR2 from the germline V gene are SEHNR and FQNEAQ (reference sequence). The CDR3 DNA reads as TGTGCCAGCAGCTCCACAGGGTTCGACACTGAAGCTTTCTTT. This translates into CASSSTGFDTEAFF.

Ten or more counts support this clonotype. The CDR3 bases are TGCGCCAGCAGCTTGGGACAGGGGTCTTTAGAGACCCAGTACTTC. Its protein product is CASSLGQGSLETQYF. The V call is TRBV5-1, the J call TRBJ2-5, with 8 nucleotides matching TRBD1. Germline CDR1 is SGHRS and CDR2 is YFSETQ. The CDR3 contains 15 residues. Losses at the gene ends were 0 bases for V and 4 bases for J; bases not matched to a gene: 5.

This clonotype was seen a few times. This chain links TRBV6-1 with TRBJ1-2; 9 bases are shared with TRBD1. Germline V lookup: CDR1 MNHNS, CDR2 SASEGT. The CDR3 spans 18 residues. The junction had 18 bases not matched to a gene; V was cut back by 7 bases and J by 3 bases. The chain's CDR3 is CASINNHLTGTGYYGYTF. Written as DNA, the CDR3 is TGTGCCAGCATTAACAACCACCTGACCGGGACAGGGTACTATGGCTACACCTTC.

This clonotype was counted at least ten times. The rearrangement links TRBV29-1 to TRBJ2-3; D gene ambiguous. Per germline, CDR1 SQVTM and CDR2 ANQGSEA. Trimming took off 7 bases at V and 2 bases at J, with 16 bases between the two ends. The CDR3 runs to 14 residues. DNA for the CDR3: TGCAGCGCGTCGACCGGGTTTACCACAGATACGCAGTATTTT. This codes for CSASTGFTTDTQYF.

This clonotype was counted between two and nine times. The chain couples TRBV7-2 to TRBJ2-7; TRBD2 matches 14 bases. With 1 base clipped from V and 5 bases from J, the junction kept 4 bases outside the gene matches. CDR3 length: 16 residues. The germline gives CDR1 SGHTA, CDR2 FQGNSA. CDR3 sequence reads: CASSLGGLAGGNEQYF. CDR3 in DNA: TGTGCCAGCAGCTTAGGAGGACTAGCGGGAGGCAACGAGCAGTACTTC.

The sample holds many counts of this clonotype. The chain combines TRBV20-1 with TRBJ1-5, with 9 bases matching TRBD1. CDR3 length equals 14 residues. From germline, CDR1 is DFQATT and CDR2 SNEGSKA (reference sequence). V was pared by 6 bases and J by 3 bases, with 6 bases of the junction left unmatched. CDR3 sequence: CSAGTGFNNQPQHF. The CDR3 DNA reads TGCAGTGCGGGGACAGGGTTTAACAATCAGCCCCAGCATTTT.

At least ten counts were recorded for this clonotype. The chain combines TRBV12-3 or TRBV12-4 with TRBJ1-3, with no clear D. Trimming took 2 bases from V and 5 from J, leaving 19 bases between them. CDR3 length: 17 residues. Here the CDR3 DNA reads TGTGCCAGCAGTTTAACAACTACAGAGCACGGACGAAACACCATATATTTT. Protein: CASSLTTTEHGRNTIYF.

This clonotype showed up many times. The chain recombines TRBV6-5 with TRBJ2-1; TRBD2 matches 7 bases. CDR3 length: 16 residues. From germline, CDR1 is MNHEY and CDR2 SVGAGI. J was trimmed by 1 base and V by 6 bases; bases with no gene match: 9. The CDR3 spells CASSRRGGSSYNEQFF. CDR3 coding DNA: TGTGCCAGCAGCCGCCGTGGCGGGAGTTCCTACAATGAGCAGTTCTTC.

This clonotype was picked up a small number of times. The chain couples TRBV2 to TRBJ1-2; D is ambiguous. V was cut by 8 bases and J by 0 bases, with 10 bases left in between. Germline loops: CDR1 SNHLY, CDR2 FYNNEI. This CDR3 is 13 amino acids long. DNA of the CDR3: TGTGCCAGCGTAGGCCTAGCTAACTATGGCTACACCTTC. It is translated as CASVGLANYGYTF.

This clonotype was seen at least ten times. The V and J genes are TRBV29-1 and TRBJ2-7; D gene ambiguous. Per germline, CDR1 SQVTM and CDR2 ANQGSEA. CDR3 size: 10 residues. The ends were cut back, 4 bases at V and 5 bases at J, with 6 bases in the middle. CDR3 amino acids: CSVGGNEQYF. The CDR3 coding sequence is TGCAGCGTTGGGGGAAACGAGCAGTACTTC.

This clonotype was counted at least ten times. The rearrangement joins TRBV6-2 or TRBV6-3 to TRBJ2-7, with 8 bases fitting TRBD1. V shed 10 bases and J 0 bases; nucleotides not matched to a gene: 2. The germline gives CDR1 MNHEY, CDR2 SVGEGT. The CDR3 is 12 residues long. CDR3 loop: CAIGQGSYEQYF. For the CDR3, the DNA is TGTGCCATCGGACAGGGCTCCTACGAGCAGTACTTC.

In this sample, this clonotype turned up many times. The CDR3 spells CASSQVRYTEAFF. The CDR3 DNA is TGCGCCAGCAGCCAAGTGAGATACACTGAAGCTTTCTTT. The rearrangement links TRBV4-1 to TRBJ1-1; no definite D call. The CDR3 runs 13 residues. Germline values: CDR1 MGHRA, CDR2 YSYEKL. V was clipped by 1 base and J by 3 bases, with 6 bases between them.

CDR3: CASSVGPSNTEAFF. CDR3 in DNA: TGTGCCAGCAGCGTAGGGCCTTCGAACACTGAAGCTTTCTTT. The V and J genes are TRBV9 and TRBJ1-1, with D unclear. The CDR3 extends over 14 amino acids. V gave up 0 bases and J gave up 1 base, with 7 bases separating them. Germline V gene data show CDR1 as SGDLS and CDR2 as YYNGEE.

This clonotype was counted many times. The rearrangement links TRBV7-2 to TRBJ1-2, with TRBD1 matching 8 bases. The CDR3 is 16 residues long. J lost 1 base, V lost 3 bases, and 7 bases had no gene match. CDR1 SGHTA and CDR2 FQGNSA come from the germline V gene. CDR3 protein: CASSFTGGSINYGYTF. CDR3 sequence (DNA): TGTGCCAGCAGCTTTACAGGGGGTTCAATTAACTATGGCTACACCTTC.

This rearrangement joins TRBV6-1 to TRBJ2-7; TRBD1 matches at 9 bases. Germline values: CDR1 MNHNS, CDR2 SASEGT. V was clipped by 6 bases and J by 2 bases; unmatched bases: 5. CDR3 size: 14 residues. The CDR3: CASRRTGETYEQYF. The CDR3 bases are TGTGCCAGCAGAAGGACAGGGGAGACCTACGAGCAGTACTTC.

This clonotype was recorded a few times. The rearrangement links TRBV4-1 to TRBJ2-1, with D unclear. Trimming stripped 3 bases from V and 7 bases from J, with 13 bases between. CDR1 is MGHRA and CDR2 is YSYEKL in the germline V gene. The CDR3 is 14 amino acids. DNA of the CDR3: TGCGCCAGCAGCCACACCGGGTCCCAGAATGAGCAGTTCTTC. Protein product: CASSHTGSQNEQFF.

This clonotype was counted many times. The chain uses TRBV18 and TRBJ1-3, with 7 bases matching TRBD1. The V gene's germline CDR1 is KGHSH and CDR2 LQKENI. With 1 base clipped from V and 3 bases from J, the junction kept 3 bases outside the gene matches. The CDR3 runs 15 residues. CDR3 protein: CASSPRGGSGNTIYF. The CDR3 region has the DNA TGTGCCAGCTCACCACGAGGGGGCAGTGGAAACACCATATATTTT.